Presented here are 12 T cell receptor beta chains from one specimen sequenced in a study of CD8 T cells in ankylosing spondylitis. TCRdb reanalysed the 5' RACE reads using MiXCR and keeps one entry per CDR3 protein. In the table there are under 450,000 distinct CDR3 sequences, approximately 22% of which are singletons. Input material: blood, either unsorted or a sorted T cell fraction (not recorded which). These receptors were collected from a male donor with ankylosing spondylitis or in good health (not recorded which).

The chain is built from TRBV29-1 and TRBJ2-3, with D hard to call. Germline assignment: CDR1 SQVTM and CDR2 ANQGSEA. The CDR3 runs 12 residues. Trimming removed 4 bases from V and 8 bases from J, with 13 bases in between. CDR3 sequence: CSVVKALSTQYF. CDR3 DNA sequence: TGCAGCGTTGTAAAGGCCCTAAGTACGCAGTATTTT.

The rearrangement uses TRBV10-3 and TRBJ1-2; 7 positions match TRBD1. V gave up 2 bases and J gave up 3 bases; unmatched junction bases: 3. Germline lookup yields CDR1 ENHRY and CDR2 SYGVKD. The CDR3 is 14 residues long. The CDR3 bases are TGTGCCATCAGTGAGGCGGACAGGTACTATGGCTACACCTTC. It specifies CAISEADRYYGYTF.

The chain uses TRBV5-5 and TRBJ2-7; perhaps TRBD1 as D (6 bases). V was cut by 0 bases and J by 4 bases, with 14 bases left in between. The CDR3 contains 15 residues. Germline V CDR1 and CDR2: SGHKS, YYEKEE (reference sequence). CDR3 in amino acids: CASSLGRQGIYEQYF. CDR3 nucleotide sequence: TGTGCCAGCAGCTTGGGTAGGCAGGGGATATACGAGCAGTACTTC.

This rearrangement joins TRBV7-8 to TRBJ2-2; TRBD1 agrees at 7 bases. The CDR3 has 13 residues. After removal of 7 bases from V and 6 bases from J, the junction contained 5 bases not matched to a gene. Germline V gene lookup returns CDR1 SGHVS and CDR2 FQNEAQ. The CDR3 sequence is CASNQGDAGELFF. Written as DNA, the CDR3 is TGTGCCAGCAACCAGGGGGACGCCGGGGAGCTGTTTTTT.

This sequence joins TRBV7-3 and TRBJ2-1, with TRBD1 matching over 10 bases. In germline, CDR1 is SGHTA, CDR2 FQGTGA. CDR3 length: 17 amino acids. The V gene end was trimmed by 0 bases and the J gene end by 8 bases; junction bases not matched to a gene: 10. The CDR3 nucleotides are TGTGCCAGCAGCTTAACGACGCCCGGGACAGGGGTGCATGAGCAGTTCTTC. This codes for CASSLTTPGTGVHEQFF.

This clonotype was detected only a few times. V and J are TRBV6-2 or TRBV6-3 and TRBJ1-5; possible D gene TRBD1, 6 bases. Germline V gene data show CDR1 as MNHEY and CDR2 as SVGEGT. This CDR3 spans 14 amino acids. The V end was cut by 6 bases, the J end by 2 bases, with 11 bases between. The CDR3 DNA follows: TGTGCCAGCAGACAGGGTTGGGGCAATCAGCCCCAGCATTTT. This sequence encodes CASRQGWGNQPQHF.

This chain links TRBV12-3 or TRBV12-4 with TRBJ1-1; D perhaps matches TRBD1 (6 bases). There are 14 residues in the CDR3. V was shortened by 5 bases and J by 6 bases, with 16 bases between the two germline ends. CDR3 in amino acids: CASSPKYRAAEAFF. The CDR3 nucleotides read TGTGCCAGCAGTCCAAAATACAGGGCTGCTGAAGCTTTCTTT.

The CDR3 DNA follows: TGTGCCACCAGCAGAGGAAACAGGGAGGGTGACGAGCAGTACTTC. Translation: CATSRGNREGDEQYF. The chain links TRBV15 to TRBJ2-7; a possible D gene is TRBD2 (7 bases). In germline, CDR1 is LNHNV, CDR2 YYDKDF (reference sequence). The CDR3 runs to 15 residues. V was trimmed by 1 base and J by 5 bases, leaving 15 bases between them.

V is TRBV12-3 or TRBV12-4 and J is TRBJ2-3; the match to TRBD2 covers 8 bases. CDR3 size: 16 residues. Trimming at V came to 6 bases and at J to 2 bases, leaving 10 bases not matched to a gene. CDR3 in DNA: TGTGCCAGCAGCCCTATAGCGGGGTCCAACACAGATACGCAGTATTTT. This gives the protein CASSPIAGSNTDTQYF.

The gene calls are TRBV2 and TRBJ2-3, with 16 nucleotides matching TRBD2. CDR1 is SNHLY and CDR2 is FYNNEI in the germline V gene. CDR3 size: 19 residues. J gave up 4 bases and V 5 bases, and 12 bases lay outside the gene matches. CDR3 DNA: TGTGCCAGCAGTCCAGAGCCGGGACTAGCGGGGGGGCCTCCAGATACGCAGTATTTT. Encoded protein: CASSPEPGLAGGPPDTQYF. The variable domain in full, with the rest retrieved from reference TRBV2 and TRBJ2-3, is EPEVTQTPSHQVTQMGQEVILRCVPISNHLYFYWYRQILGQKVEFLVSFYNNEISEKSEIFDDQFSVERPDGSNFTLKIRSTKLEDSAMYFCASSPEPGLAGGPPDTQYFGPGTRLTVL.

The V and J genes are TRBV28 and TRBJ1-2; D unresolved. The V and J ends lost 3 bases and 4 bases respectively, with 9 bases between them. From germline, CDR1 is MDHEN and CDR2 SYDVKM. This CDR3 comprises 13 residues. The CDR3 sequence: CASSLDAGYGYTF. The CDR3 DNA follows: TGTGCCAGCAGTTTGGACGCCGGCTATGGCTACACCTTC.

Here the CDR3 reads CASSFPGTGYQAVLEETQYF. The DNA of the CDR3 is TGTGCCAGCAGCTTTCCCGGGACAGGTTACCAGGCGGTGTTGGAAGAGACCCAGTACTTC. The chain joins TRBV7-8 to TRBJ2-5, with TRBD1 matching over 8 bases. The CDR3 is 20 amino acids. V dropped 3 bases and J dropped 3; count of bases not matched to a gene: 21. Germline CDR1 and CDR2: SGHVS and FQNEAQ.